The 8 T cell receptor beta chains in this list originate from one sample, sequenced in a study of OX40 agonist ivuxolimab in advanced cancers. Clones were sequenced by immunoSEQ multiplex PCR, and TCRdb holds only the in-frame ones, with some missing. The top ten hold 6.5% to 7.5% of the sample, which has about 68,000 clones, 86% seen once. This sample comprised CD4+ or CD8+ T cells sorted from blood, obtained in a trial of the OX40 agonist ivuxolimab. The source is an adult with an advanced solid tumor such as melanoma, head and neck, liver or kidney cancer.

The V call is TRBV9, the J call TRBJ1-5; maybe TRBD1 (6 bases). Trimming stripped 4 bases from V and 6 bases from J, with 17 bases between. Per germline, CDR1 SGDLS and CDR2 YYNGEE. The CDR3 loop spans 15 amino acids. DNA of the CDR3: TGTGCCAGCAGCTCTACAGGGACACTCGGTCAGCCCCAGCATTTT. Its translation is CASSSTGTLGQPQHF. Complete variable domain (other parts from reference TRBV9 and TRBJ1-5): DSGVTQTPKHLITATGQRVTLRCSPRSGDLSVYWYQQSLDQGLQFLIQYYNGEERAKGNILERFSAQQFPDLHSELNLSSLELGDSALYFCASSSTGTLGQPQHFGDGTRLSIL.

The table lists this clone with many counts. The genes are TRBV2 and TRBJ1-5; D gene ambiguous. V lost 4 bases and J lost 1, with 11 bases in between. CDR1 is SNHLY and CDR2 is FYNNEI in the germline V gene. This CDR3 spans 15 amino acids. CDR3 bases: TGTGCCAGCAGTGCCGGGTTCCTAAGCAATCAGCCCCAGCATTTT. It translates to CASSAGFLSNQPQHF.

The gene calls are TRBV5-6 and TRBJ1-1; D remains unclear. The CDR3 loop spans 13 amino acids. V was clipped by 0 bases and J by 1 base, with 4 bases between them. Looked up from germline, CDR1 is SGHDT and CDR2 is YYEEEE. CDR3 nucleotides: TGTGCCAGCAGCTTGGCGGGGAACACTGAAGCTTTCTTT. The encoded protein is CASSLAGNTEAFF.

The chain uses TRBV2 and TRBJ2-3, with 7 bases aligning to TRBD2. J gave up 1 base and V 5 bases, and 9 bases lay outside the gene matches. There are 16 residues in the CDR3. In germline, CDR1 is SNHLY, CDR2 FYNNEI. CDR3 region: CASSSLSGPGTDTQYF. CDR3 nucleotides: TGTGCCAGCAGTAGCCTTAGCGGGCCCGGCACAGATACGCAGTATTTT.

The genes are TRBV4-2 and TRBJ1-3; 9 bases fit TRBD1. The CDR3 runs to 14 residues. After removal of 5 bases from V and 7 bases from J, the junction contained 6 bases not matched to a gene. Germline CDR1 reads LGHNA; CDR2 reads YNFKEQ. The CDR3 DNA reads TGTGCCAGCAGCACCGGAGACAGGGGGAACACCATATATTTT. It yields the protein CASSTGDRGNTIYF.

The chain links TRBV5-1 to TRBJ2-2; 8 bases line up with TRBD1. Germline lookup yields CDR1 SGHRS and CDR2 YFSETQ. Germline trimming cut 5 bases from V and 2 bases from J; bases unmatched to any gene: 2. The CDR3 extends over 14 amino acids. In DNA, the CDR3 is TGCGCCAGCAGGCCAGGGGGCAACACCGGGGAGCTGTTTTTT. Amino acids: CASRPGGNTGELFF.

The J gene is TRBJ1-5, the V gene TRBV6-1, with TRBD1 identical over 8 bases. V was clipped by 5 bases and J by 5 bases; unmatched bases: 5. The CDR3 runs 14 residues. The germline CDR1 and CDR2 sequences are MNHNS and SASEGT. CDR3 in amino acids: CASSLKDRDQPQHF. CDR3 nucleotides: TGTGCCAGCAGTCTGAAGGACAGGGATCAGCCCCAGCATTTT.

CDR3: CASSKGDPLLVAGFF. DNA for the CDR3: TGTGCCAGCAGCAAAGGCGACCCTCTACTGGTGGCCGGGTTCTTC. V is TRBV21-1 and J is TRBJ2-1. TRBV21-1 is marked as a pseudogene. This CDR3 has 15 residues.